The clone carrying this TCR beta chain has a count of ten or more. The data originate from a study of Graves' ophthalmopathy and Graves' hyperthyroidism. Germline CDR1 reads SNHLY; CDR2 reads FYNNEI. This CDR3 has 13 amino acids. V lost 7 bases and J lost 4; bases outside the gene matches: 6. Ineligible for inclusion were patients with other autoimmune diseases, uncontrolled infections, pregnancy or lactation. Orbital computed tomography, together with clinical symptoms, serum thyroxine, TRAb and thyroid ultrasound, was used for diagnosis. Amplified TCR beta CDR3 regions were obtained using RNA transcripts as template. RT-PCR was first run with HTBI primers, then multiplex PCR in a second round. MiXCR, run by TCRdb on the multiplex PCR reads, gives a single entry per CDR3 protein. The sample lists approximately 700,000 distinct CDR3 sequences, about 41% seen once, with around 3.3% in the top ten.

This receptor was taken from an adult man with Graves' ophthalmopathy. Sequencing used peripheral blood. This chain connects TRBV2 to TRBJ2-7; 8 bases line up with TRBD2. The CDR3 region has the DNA TGTGCCAGCATGTCTAGCGGGTCGTACGAGCAGTACTTC. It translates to CASMSSGSYEQYF.